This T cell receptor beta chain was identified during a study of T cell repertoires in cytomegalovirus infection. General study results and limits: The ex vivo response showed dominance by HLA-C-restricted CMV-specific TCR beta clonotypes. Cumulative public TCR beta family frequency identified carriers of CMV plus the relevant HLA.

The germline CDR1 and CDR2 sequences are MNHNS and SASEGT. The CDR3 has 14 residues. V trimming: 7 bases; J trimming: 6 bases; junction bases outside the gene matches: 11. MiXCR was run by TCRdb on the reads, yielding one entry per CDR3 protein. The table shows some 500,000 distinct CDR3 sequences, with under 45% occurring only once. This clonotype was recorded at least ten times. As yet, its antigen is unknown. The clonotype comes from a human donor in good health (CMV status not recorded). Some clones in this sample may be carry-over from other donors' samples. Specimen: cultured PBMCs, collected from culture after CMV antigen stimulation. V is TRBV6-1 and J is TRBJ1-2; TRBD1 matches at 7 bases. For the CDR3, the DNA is TGTGCCAGCACCTTTGAAGGGGGCGTGGATGGCTACACCTTC. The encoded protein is CASTFEGGVDGYTF.